What follows describes a single T cell receptor (beta chain). This sample was included in a study of blood T cell repertoires in COVID-19. Study-level information: Samples of COVID-19 (acute and convalescent) were obtained from the United States, Italy and Spain. Sample material is recorded as cDNA or gDNA derived from T cells, B-cell-depleted T cells, or PBMCs.

Original methodology: How many nucleated cells were present was estimated from reference gene primer amplification. The method was immunoSEQ multiplex PCR; TCRdb's version includes in-frame clones alone and lacks a portion of them. Clone size and V and J calls were adopted from that table, with D and trimming inferred from the DNA. The table shows some 120,000 clones, with approximately 88% occurring only once. From germline, CDR1 is MGHDK and CDR2 SYGVNS. The CDR3 sequence is 15 residues long. V dropped 3 bases and J dropped 7 bases, with 13 bases sitting between them. The sequencing input was peripheral blood. The receptor comes from a man aged 45-65 years with acute or convalescent COVID-19. The chain is built from TRBV25-1 and TRBJ1-6; D not resolved. This chain's CDR3 is CASSDPQKFNSPLHF. CDR3 DNA: TGTGCCAGCAGTGATCCTCAGAAGTTCAATTCACCCCTCCACTTT.